This T cell receptor (beta chain) was captured by sequencing in a study of cytomegalovirus exposure and HLA in healthy donors. In the study overall: The same platform was used for the 120 or so validation repertoires as for the 666 first-cohort repertoires, as reported in a later analysis.

Findings and caveats of the study: 164 TCR beta chains were listed as cytomegalovirus-associated. Most TCR sequences were seen very rarely across donors, but some public TCRs occurred in many.

In germline, CDR1 is LNHNV, CDR2 YYDKDF (reference sequence). Trimming shortened V by 0 bases and J by 2 bases, and 5 bases separated the two germline ends. The CDR3 runs 15 residues. A note on this clone: What it recognizes is unknown.

Profiling relied on immunoSEQ multiplex PCR, and the TCRdb table lists in-frame clones only, not all of them. The sample has about 350,000 clones; 75% to 90% are singletons. The sequenced sample was PBMCs. This receptor was taken from a woman aged 25 to 45 in good health and CMV-seropositive. The chain is built from TRBV15 and TRBJ2-6; D not certain. CDR3 bases: TGTGCCACCAGCAGAGAGGGGACTGGGGCCAACGTCCTGACTTTC. Translation: CATSREGTGANVLTF.